This record looks at one T cell receptor (beta chain) sequence and its context. The V gene's germline CDR1 is SGHNT and CDR2 YENEEA. This CDR3 contains 15 residues. Losses at the gene ends were 0 bases for V and 10 bases for J; bases not matched to a gene: 10. Per the study methods: Estimation of nucleated cell counts relied on the amplification of reference gene primers. The repertoire was sequenced with immunoSEQ multiplex PCR; TCRdb's copy has only in-frame clones and lacks some. V and J calls and clone size are given by that table; D and trimming were obtained from the DNA. The sample has fewer than 350,000 clones, roughly nine tenths seen once; the top ten hold approximately 12%. The data stem from a study of blood T cell repertoires in COVID-19. The wider study: Acute and convalescent COVID-19 specimens originated in the United States, Italy and Spain. Nucleic acid was either cDNA or gDNA, and it came from T cells, B-cell-depleted T cells, or PBMCs.

Followed over time, Seattle patients had been enrolled while infection was active. Sequencing was carried out using peripheral blood. This chain links TRBV11-3 with TRBJ2-3, with 7 nucleotides matching TRBD2. The origin of this receptor is a woman aged 25 to 45 with COVID-19, enrolled during active disease. As DNA, the CDR3 is TGTGCCAGCAGCTTAGATGGGACTGCCCGGGGGGCGCAGTATTTT. Its protein is CASSLDGTARGAQYF.